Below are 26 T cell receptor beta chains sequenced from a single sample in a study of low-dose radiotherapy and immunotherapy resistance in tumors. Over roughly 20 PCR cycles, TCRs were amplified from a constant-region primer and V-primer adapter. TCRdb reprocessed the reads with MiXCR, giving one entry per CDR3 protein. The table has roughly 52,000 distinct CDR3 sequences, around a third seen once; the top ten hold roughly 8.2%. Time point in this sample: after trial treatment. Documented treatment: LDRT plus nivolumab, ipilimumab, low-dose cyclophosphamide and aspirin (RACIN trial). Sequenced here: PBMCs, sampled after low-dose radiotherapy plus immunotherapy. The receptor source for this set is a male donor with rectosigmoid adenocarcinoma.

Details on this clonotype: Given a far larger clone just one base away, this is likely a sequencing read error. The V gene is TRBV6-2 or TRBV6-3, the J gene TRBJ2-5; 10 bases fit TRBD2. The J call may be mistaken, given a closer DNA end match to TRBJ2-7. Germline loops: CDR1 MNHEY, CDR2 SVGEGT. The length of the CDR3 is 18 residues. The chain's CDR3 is CASSSPMFGTSVDYEQYF. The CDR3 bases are TGTGCCAGCAGTTCACCCATGTTCGGGACTAGCGTCGACTACGAGCAGTACTTC.

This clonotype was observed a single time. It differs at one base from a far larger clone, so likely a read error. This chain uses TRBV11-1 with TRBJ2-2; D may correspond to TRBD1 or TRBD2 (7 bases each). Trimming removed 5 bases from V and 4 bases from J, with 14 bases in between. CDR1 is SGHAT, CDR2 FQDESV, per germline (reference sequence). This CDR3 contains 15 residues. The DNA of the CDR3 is TGTGCCAGCAGCCAAGCGGGACAGAGCACCGGGGAGCTGTTTTTT. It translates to CASSQAGQSTGELFF.

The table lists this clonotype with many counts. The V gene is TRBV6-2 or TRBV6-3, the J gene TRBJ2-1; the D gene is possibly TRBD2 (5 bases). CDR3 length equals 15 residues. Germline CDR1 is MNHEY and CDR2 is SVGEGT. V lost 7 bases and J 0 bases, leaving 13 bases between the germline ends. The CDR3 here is CASTEWRSSYNEQFF. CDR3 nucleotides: TGTGCCAGCACCGAGTGGAGGAGCTCCTACAATGAGCAGTTCTTC.

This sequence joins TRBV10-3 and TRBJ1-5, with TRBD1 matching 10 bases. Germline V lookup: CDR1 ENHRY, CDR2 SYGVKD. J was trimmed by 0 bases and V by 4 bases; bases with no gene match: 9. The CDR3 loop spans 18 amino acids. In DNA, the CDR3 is TGTGCCATCAGTGCTACGGGACAGGGGAAGGATAGCAATCAGCCCCAGCATTTT. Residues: CAISATGQGKDSNQPQHF.

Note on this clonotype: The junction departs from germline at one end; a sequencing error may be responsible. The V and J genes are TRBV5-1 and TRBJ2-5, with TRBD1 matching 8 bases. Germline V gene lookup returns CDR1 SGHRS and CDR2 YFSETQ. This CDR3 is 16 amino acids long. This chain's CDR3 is CASSRVRQGAGKTQYF. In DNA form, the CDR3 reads TGTGCCAGCAGCCGGGTGCGGCAGGGGGCAGGGAAGACCCAGTACTTC.

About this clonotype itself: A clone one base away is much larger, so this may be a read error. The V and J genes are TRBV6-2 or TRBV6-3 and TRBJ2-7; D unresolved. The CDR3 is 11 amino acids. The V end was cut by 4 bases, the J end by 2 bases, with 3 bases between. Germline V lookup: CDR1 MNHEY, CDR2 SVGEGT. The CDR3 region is CASSWAYEQYF. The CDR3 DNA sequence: TGTGCCAGCAGTTGGGCCTACGAGCAGTACTTC.

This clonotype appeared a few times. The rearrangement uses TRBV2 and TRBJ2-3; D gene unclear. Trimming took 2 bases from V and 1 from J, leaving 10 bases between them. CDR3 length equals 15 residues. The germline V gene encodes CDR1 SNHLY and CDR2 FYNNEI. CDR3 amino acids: CASSEMATRTDTQYF. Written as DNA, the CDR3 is TGTGCCAGCAGTGAAATGGCGACCCGCACAGATACGCAGTATTTT.

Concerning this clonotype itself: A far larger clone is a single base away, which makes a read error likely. The CDR3 spells CASSLTLVSGRVETQYF. DNA of the CDR3: TGTGCCAGCAGTTTAACGTTGGTTAGCGGGAGGGTGGAGACCCAGTACTTC. The J gene is TRBJ2-1, the V gene TRBV28; 11 nucleotides align to TRBD2. The tail of the sequence fits TRBJ2-5 better, so the J call may be wrong. The germline V gene encodes CDR1 MDHEN and CDR2 SYDVKM. This CDR3 has 17 amino acids.

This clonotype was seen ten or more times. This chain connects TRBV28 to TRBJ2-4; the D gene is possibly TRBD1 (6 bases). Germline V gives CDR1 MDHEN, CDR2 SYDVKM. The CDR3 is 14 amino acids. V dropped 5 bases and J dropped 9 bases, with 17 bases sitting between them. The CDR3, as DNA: TGTGCCAGCAGTCGGATCCGGGACATCCGCATTCAGTACTTC. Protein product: CASSRIRDIRIQYF.

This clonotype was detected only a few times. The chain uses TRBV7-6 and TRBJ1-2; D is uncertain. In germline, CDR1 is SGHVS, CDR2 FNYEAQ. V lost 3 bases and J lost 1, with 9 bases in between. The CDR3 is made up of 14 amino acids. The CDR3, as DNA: TGTGCCAGCAGCTTCGGACGTGATAACTATGGCTACACCTTC. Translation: CASSFGRDNYGYTF.

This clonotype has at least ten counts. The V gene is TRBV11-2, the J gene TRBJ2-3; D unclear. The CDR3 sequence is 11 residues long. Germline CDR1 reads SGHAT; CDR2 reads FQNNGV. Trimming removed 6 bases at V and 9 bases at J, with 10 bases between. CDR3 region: CASRKSETQYF. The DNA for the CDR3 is TGTGCCAGCAGGAAAAGTGAAACGCAGTATTTT.

CDR3 amino acids: CASSYGLAGGPGEQFF. DNA for the CDR3: TGCGCCAGCAGCTACGGCCTAGCGGGAGGGCCCGGGGAGCAGTTCTTC. The chain couples TRBV5-1 to TRBJ2-1, with 12 bases aligning to TRBD2. The CDR3 is 16 amino acids. CDR1 SGHRS and CDR2 YFSETQ come from the germline V gene. V was clipped by 3 bases and J by 10 bases; unmatched bases: 11.

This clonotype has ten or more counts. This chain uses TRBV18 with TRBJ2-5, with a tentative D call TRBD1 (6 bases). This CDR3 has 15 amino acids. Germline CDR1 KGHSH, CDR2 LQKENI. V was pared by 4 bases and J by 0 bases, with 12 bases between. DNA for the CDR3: TGTGCCAGCTCACGGACAGAGTACTACCAAGAGACCCAGTACTTC. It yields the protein CASSRTEYYQETQYF. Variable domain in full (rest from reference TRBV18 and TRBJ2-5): NAGVMQNPRHLVRRRGQEARLRCSPMKGHSHVYWYRQLPEEGLKFMVYLQKENIIDESGMPKERFSAEFPKEGPSILRIQQVVRGDSAAYFCASSRTEYYQETQYFGPGTRLLVL.

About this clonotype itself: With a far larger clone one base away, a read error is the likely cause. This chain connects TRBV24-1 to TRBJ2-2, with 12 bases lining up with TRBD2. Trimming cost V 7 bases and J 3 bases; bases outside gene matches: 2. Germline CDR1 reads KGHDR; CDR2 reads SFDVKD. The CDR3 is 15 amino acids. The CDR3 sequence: CATRGTSGHTGELFF. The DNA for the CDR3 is TGTGCCACCAGGGGGACTAGCGGGCACACCGGGGAGCTGTTTTTT.

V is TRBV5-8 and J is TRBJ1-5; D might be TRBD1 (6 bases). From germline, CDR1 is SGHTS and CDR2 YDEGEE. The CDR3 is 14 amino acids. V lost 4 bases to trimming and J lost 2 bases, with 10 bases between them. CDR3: CASSTKGGNQPQHF. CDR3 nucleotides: TGTGCCAGCAGCACAAAGGGGGGCAATCAGCCCCAGCATTTT.

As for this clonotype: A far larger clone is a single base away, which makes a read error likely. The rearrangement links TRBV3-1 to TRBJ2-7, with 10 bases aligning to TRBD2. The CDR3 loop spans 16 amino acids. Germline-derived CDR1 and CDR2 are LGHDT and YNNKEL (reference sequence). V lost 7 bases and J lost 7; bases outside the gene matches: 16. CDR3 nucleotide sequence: TGTGCCAGCACCCCCCCCGCTAGCGGGGGATACAATGAGCAGTACTTC. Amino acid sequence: CASTPPASGGYNEQYF.

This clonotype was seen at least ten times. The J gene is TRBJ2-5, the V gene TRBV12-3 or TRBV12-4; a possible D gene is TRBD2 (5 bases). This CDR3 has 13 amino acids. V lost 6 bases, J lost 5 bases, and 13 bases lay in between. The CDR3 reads CASSWGERETQYF. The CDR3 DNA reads TGTGCCAGCAGCTGGGGAGAGAGGGAGACCCAGTACTTC.

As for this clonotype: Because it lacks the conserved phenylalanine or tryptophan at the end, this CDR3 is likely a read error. CDR3 sequence: CASRDIKNEQFC. CDR3 DNA sequence: TGTGCCAGCAGGGACATCAAGAATGAGCAGTTCTGC. The V and J genes are TRBV6-1 and TRBJ2-1; a possible D gene is TRBD1 (5 bases). The CDR3 runs to 12 residues. The germline CDR1 and CDR2 sequences are MNHNS and SASEGT. V lost 6 bases to trimming and J lost 7 bases, with 10 bases between them.

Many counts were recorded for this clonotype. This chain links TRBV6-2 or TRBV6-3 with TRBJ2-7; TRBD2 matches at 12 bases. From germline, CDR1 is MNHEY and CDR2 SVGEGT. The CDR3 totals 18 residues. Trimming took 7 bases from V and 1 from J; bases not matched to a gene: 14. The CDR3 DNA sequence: TGTGCCAGCAACAAACTACCTACTAGCGGGAGGCAATCCTACGAGCAGTACTTC. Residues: CASNKLPTSGRQSYEQYF.

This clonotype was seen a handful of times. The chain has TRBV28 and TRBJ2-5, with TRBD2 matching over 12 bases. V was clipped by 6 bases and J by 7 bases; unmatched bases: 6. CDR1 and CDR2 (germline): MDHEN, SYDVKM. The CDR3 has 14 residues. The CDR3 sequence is CASRPSGRGGTQYF. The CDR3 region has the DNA TGTGCCAGCAGACCTAGCGGGAGGGGTGGGACCCAGTACTTC. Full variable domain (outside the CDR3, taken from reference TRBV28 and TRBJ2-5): DVKVTQSSRYLVKRTGEKVFLECVQDMDHENMFWYRQDPGLGLRLIYFSYDVKMKEKGDIPEGYSVSREKKERFSLILESASTNQTSMYLCASRPSGRGGTQYFGPGTRLLVL.

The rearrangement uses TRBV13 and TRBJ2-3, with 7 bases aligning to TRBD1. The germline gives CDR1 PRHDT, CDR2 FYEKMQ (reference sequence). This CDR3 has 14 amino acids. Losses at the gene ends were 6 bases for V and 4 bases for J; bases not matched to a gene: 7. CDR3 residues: CASRRTGEADTQYF. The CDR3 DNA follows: TGTGCCAGCAGACGGACAGGAGAAGCAGATACGCAGTATTTT.

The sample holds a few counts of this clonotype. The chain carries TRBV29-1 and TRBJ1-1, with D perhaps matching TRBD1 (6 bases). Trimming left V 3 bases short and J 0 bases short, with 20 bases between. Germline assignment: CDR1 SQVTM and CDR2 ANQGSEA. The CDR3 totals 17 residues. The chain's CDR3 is CSVEMGGGWDMNTEAFF. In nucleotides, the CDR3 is TGCAGCGTTGAGATGGGGGGCGGATGGGATATGAACACTGAAGCTTTCTTT.

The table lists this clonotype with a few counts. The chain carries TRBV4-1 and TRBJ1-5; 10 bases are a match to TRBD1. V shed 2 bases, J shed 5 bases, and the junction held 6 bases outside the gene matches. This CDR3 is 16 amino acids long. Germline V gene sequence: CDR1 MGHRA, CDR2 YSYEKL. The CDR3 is CASSQLTGTGDQPQHF. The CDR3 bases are TGCGCCAGCAGCCAACTTACCGGGACAGGGGATCAGCCCCAGCATTTT.

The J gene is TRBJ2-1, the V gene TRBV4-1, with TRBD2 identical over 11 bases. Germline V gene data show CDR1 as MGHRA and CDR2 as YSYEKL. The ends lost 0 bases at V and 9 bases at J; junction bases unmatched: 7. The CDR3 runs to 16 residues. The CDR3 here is CASSQDGVAGGREQFF. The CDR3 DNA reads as TGCGCCAGCAGCCAAGATGGGGTAGCGGGGGGGCGTGAGCAGTTCTTC.

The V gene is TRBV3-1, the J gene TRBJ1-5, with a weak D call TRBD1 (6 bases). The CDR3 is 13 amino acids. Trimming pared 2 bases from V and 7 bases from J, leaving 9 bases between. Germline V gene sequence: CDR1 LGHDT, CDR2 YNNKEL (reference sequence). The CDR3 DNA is TGTGCCAGCAGCCAAAGGGGGGGACAGCCCCAGCATTTT. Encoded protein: CASSQRGGQPQHF.

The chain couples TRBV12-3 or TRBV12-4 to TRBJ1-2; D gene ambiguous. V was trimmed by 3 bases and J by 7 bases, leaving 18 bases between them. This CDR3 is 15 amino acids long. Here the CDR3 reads CASSFSGGSRSGYTF. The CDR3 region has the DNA TGTGCCAGCAGTTTTTCGGGAGGATCGAGGAGTGGCTACACCTTC.